Sequencing of this T cell receptor (beta chain) was carried out in a study of blood T cell repertoires in COVID-19. About the research overall: There were acute and convalescent COVID-19 samples, and they came from the United States, Italy and Spain. The cDNA or gDNA used as material had been derived from T cells, B-cell-depleted T cells, or PBMCs.

Authors' data handling: Reference gene primer amplification gave estimated nucleated cell counts. Using immunoSEQ multiplex PCR, the repertoire was profiled, and TCRdb retains in-frame clones only, with some absent. From that table come the V and J calls and clone size; the DNA was used to work out D and trimming. The top ten hold roughly 6% of the sample, which has approximately 270,000 clones, about 91% seen once. Followed over time, Seattle patients had been enrolled while infection was active. What was sequenced was peripheral blood. The clonotype originates from a woman aged 25 to 39 with COVID-19, enrolled during active disease.

CDR3 protein: CASSFLGQGADGYTF. The CDR3 DNA sequence: TGCGCCAGCAGCTTCTTAGGACAGGGGGCGGACGGCTACACCTTC. J is TRBJ1-2 and V is TRBV5-1; 11 bases line up with TRBD1. Germline CDR1 SGHRS, CDR2 YFSETQ. With 2 bases clipped from V and 8 bases from J, the junction kept 8 bases outside the gene matches. The CDR3 contains 15 residues.